The 8 T cell receptor beta chains below all came from one sample that was sequenced in a study of type 1 regulatory T cells. Points from the study as a whole: Tr1 cells had a more restricted TCR repertoire than non-Tr1 cells.

TCRdb fed the reads into MiXCR, producing one record per CDR3 protein. This table has 70,000 or so distinct CDR3 sequences, less than 25% appearing once. No cognate antigen is known for these TCRs. The specimen sequenced was cultured type 1 regulatory T (Tr1) cells, either the whole culture or a sorted fraction (not recorded which). The receptors originated from a human donor in good health.

Of note for this clonotype: A much larger clone sits a single nucleotide away, making a read error possible. The CDR3 protein is CASRQAGSQEAQYF. The CDR3 DNA follows: TGTGCCAGCAGACAAGCAGGGTCCCAAGAGGCCCAGTACTTC. The V and J genes are TRBV7-2 and TRBJ2-5, with D possibly being TRBD1 (5 bases). The CDR3 covers 14 residues. Germline V CDR1 and CDR2: SGHTA, FQGNSA. Combining the CDR3 with reference TRBV7-2 and TRBJ2-5 gives the whole variable domain GAGVSQSPSNKVTEKGKDVELRCDPISGHTALYWYRQSLGQGLEFLIYFQGNSAPDKSGLPSDRFSAERTGGSVSTLTIQRTQQEDSAVYLCASRQAGSQEAQYFGPGTRLLVL.

This clonotype has a handful of counts. The chain employs TRBV12-3 or TRBV12-4 and TRBJ1-6; 7 positions match TRBD1. V lost 2 bases, J lost 9 bases, and 10 bases stayed unmatched. The CDR3 has 16 amino acids. Here the CDR3 reads CASSLMRGQDGSPLHF. DNA for the CDR3: TGTGCCAGCAGTTTAATGAGGGGGCAAGATGGTTCACCCCTCCACTTT.

The gene calls are TRBV25-1 and TRBJ2-1, with 7 positions matching TRBD1. CDR1 and CDR2 from the germline V gene are MGHDK and SYGVNS. V shed 6 bases and J 7 bases; nucleotides not matched to a gene: 9. There are 14 residues in the CDR3. The CDR3 nucleotides read TGTGCCAGCAGGCAGACAGGGTTGGTTAATGAGCAGTTCTTC. This translates into CASRQTGLVNEQFF.

This clonotype has at least ten counts. CDR3 residues: CASSLNPRAASYNEQFF. In DNA, the CDR3 is TGTGCCAGCAGCTTGAACCCCCGGGCAGCGTCCTACAATGAGCAGTTCTTC. This chain uses TRBV7-6 with TRBJ2-1, with D hard to call. The V end lost 3 bases, the J end lost 1 base, and 16 bases lay between the germline ends. The CDR3 spans 17 residues. Germline CDR1 reads SGHVS; CDR2 reads FNYEAQ.

This clonotype appeared a few times. This rearrangement joins TRBV28 to TRBJ1-5; D is possibly TRBD1 (5 bases). The CDR3 is 15 residues long. CDR1 is MDHEN, CDR2 SYDVKM, per germline. Trimming stripped 7 bases from V and 2 bases from J, with 15 bases between. CDR3 in amino acids: CASTTRGRGNQPQHF. The CDR3 bases are TGTGCCAGCACGACTAGGGGAAGGGGCAATCAGCCCCAGCATTTT.

This clonotype was observed a few times. This chain links TRBV5-1 with TRBJ2-1; TRBD2 agrees at 8 bases. V shed 3 bases and J 6 bases; nucleotides not matched to a gene: 11. Germline CDR1 reads SGHRS; CDR2 reads YFSETQ. The CDR3 is made up of 16 amino acids. CDR3 sequence: CASSSGLAPIPNEQFF. The CDR3 nucleotides read TGCGCCAGCAGCTCCGGACTAGCTCCCATCCCCAATGAGCAGTTCTTC.

The J gene is TRBJ2-7, the V gene TRBV10-3, with D perhaps being TRBD1 or TRBD2 (6 bases each). The CDR3 length is 17 residues. The germline V and J ends were trimmed by 6 bases and 0 bases, with 21 bases remaining between them. The germline V gene has CDR1 ENHRY and CDR2 SYGVKD. The CDR3 DNA sequence: TGTGCCATCAGCGAGGGGGGTCATCAGCGGTTCTCCTACGAGCAGTACTTC. Amino acids: CAISEGGHQRFSYEQYF.

There are a few counts of this clonotype. V and J are TRBV5-1 and TRBJ2-1; 8 nucleotides match TRBD2. Germline V gene sequence: CDR1 SGHRS, CDR2 YFSETQ. The V and J ends lost 6 bases and 6 bases, in that order; junction bases with no gene match: 17. CDR3 size: 17 residues. This CDR3 is CASTLDGRASLGNEQFF. The DNA of the CDR3 is TGCGCCAGCACCCTCGACGGGAGGGCCTCTCTAGGCAATGAGCAGTTCTTC.